This TCR beta chain was recovered during a study of STAT5B mutations in CD4+ large granular lymphocyte leukemia. Study-wide findings and caveats: About 26% of private leukemic clonotypes occurred rarely in other patients' non-leukemic repertoires.

Profiled with immunoSEQ multiplex PCR; TCRdb holds only in-frame clones, not every one. The sample includes 25,000 to 30,000 clones, under 90% of them seen just once. The CDR3 length is 18 residues. The ends lost 3 bases at V and 0 bases at J; junction bases unmatched: 13. Per the germline V gene, CDR1 is MGHDK and CDR2 is SYGVNS. Concerning this clone itself: The target antigen is unknown.

This rearrangement joins TRBV25-1 to TRBJ1-2; 7 nucleotides line up with TRBD1. This receptor was identified in a human donor in good health. Material for sequencing was CD4+ T cells from blood buffy coats. The CDR3 loop reads CASSDPRWGTATNYGYTF. The DNA for the CDR3 is TGTGCCAGCAGTGACCCCCGGTGGGGGACAGCGACTAACTATGGCTACACCTTC.